The 11 T cell receptor beta chains in this list originate from one sample, sequenced in a study of cytomegalovirus exposure and HLA in healthy donors. Using immunoSEQ multiplex PCR, the repertoire was profiled, and TCRdb retains in-frame clones only, with some absent. The sample shows 90,000 to 130,000 clones, approximately 89% of them seen only once. Specimen: PBMCs. Every receptor here comes from a woman under 30 in good health and CMV-seronegative.

This clone showed up just once. This rearrangement joins TRBV7-9 to TRBJ2-7; 10 bases agree with TRBD2. After removal of 3 bases from V and 2 bases from J, the junction contained 4 bases not matched to a gene. From germline, CDR1 is SEHNR and CDR2 FQNEAQ (reference sequence). The CDR3 length is 15 residues. The CDR3 sequence is CASSLGTSAAYEQYF. The CDR3 region has the DNA TGTGCCAGCAGCTTGGGGACTAGCGCCGCCTACGAGCAGTACTTC.

V gene TRBV5-4 combines with J gene TRBJ1-5, with D possibly TRBD1 on 6 matching bases. V was pared by 4 bases and J by 3 bases, with 11 bases between. Germline CDR1 reads SGHNT; CDR2 reads YYREEE (reference sequence). The CDR3 has 14 amino acids. The CDR3 nucleotides read TGTGCCAGCAGCAACCGGGACAACAATCAGCCCCAGCATTTT. Amino acids: CASSNRDNNQPQHF.

The V call is TRBV12-5, the J call TRBJ2-3; D is unresolved. Germline V lookup: CDR1 LGHNT, CDR2 FRNRAP. V shed 1 base and J shed 0 bases, with 5 bases lying between them. The CDR3 covers 14 residues. CDR3: CASGLGVSTDTQYF. DNA for the CDR3: TGTGCTAGTGGTTTGGGAGTCAGCACAGATACGCAGTATTTT.

V and J are TRBV7-2 and TRBJ2-7; 10 bases are shared with TRBD2. The CDR3 is 16 amino acids. CDR1 and CDR2 (germline): SGHTA, FQGNSA. V shed 5 bases and J 2 bases; nucleotides not matched to a gene: 9. As DNA, the CDR3 is TGTGCCAGCAGCCCCCGGGCTAGCGGGAGAACCTACGAGCAGTACTTC. Protein: CASSPRASGRTYEQYF.

The rearrangement links TRBV30 to TRBJ1-5, with D unresolved. The CDR3 is 14 residues long. Trimming stripped 2 bases from V and 4 bases from J, with 12 bases between. Germline V gene lookup returns CDR1 GTSNPN and CDR2 SVGIG (reference sequence). CDR3 region: CAWSLFGVNQPQHF. The CDR3 nucleotides read TGTGCCTGGAGTCTTTTCGGGGTAAATCAGCCCCAGCATTTT.

The rearrangement uses TRBV27 and TRBJ1-2, with 9 positions matching TRBD1. V dropped 4 bases and J dropped 4; count of bases not matched to a gene: 7. Germline V CDR1 and CDR2: MNHEY, SMNVEV (reference sequence). This CDR3 is built from 15 residues. The CDR3 DNA sequence: TGTGCCAGCAGTTCTGGACAGGGGTTGAGCTATGGCTACACCTTC. Its protein product is CASSSGQGLSYGYTF.

The chain employs TRBV30 and TRBJ2-7; tentative D call: TRBD1 (6 bases). V dropped 1 base and J dropped 6 bases, with 25 bases sitting between them. The germline V gene encodes CDR1 GTSNPN and CDR2 SVGIG (reference sequence). CDR3 length: 17 amino acids. The CDR3 region has the DNA TGTGCCTGGAGTGCTTTCGGCCGGGACATAGGCACATCCGAGCAGTACTTC. This encodes CAWSAFGRDIGTSEQYF.

This clone showed up just a few times. This chain joins TRBV7-9 and TRBJ2-7; 9 nucleotides agree with TRBD1. V lost 4 bases, J lost 2 bases, and 6 bases stayed unmatched. CDR1 SEHNR and CDR2 FQNEAQ come from the germline V gene (reference sequence). The CDR3 is made up of 15 amino acids. The CDR3 DNA follows: TGTGCCAGCAGCTCTGGGGGGACAGGGACCTACGAGCAGTACTTC. Protein sequence: CASSSGGTGTYEQYF. Drawing the rest from reference TRBV7-9 and TRBJ2-7, the complete variable domain is DTGVSQNPRHKITKRGQNVTFRCDPISEHNRLYWYRQTLGQGPEFLTYFQNEAQLEKSRLLSDRFSAERPKGSFSTLEIQRTEQGDSAMYLCASSSGGTGTYEQYFGPGTRLTVT.

The V call is TRBV7-6, the J call TRBJ2-7; 9 bases align to TRBD1. After removal of 3 bases from V and 6 bases from J, the junction contained 9 bases not matched to a gene. The V gene's germline CDR1 is SGHVS and CDR2 FNYEAQ. The CDR3 has 15 amino acids. The CDR3 sequence: CASSFLGTGCCEQYF. CDR3 coding DNA: TGTGCCAGCAGCTTTTTAGGGACAGGGTGTTGCGAGCAGTACTTC.

The rearrangement links TRBV4-1 to TRBJ1-1; D is unresolved. The CDR3 runs 14 residues. Germline-derived CDR1 and CDR2 are MGHRA and YSYEKL. V was shortened by 0 bases and J by 7 bases, with 12 bases between the two germline ends. CDR3 nucleotides: TGCGCCAGCAGCCAAGATCCCCCGGGATTTGAAGCTTTCTTT. Amino acid sequence: CASSQDPPGFEAFF.

The chain links TRBV4-1 to TRBJ2-5, with D perhaps TRBD1 (5 bases). The V gene lost 5 bases and the J gene lost 9 bases, with 19 bases spanning the gap. The CDR3 contains 14 residues. The germline CDR1 and CDR2 sequences are MGHRA and YSYEKL. CDR3 sequence (DNA): TGCGCCAGCAGCAAGGTCTTAGGGGTTGAGGCCCAGTACTTC. Its translation is CASSKVLGVEAQYF.